The clone carrying this T cell receptor (beta chain) was recorded only once. This entry is derived from a study of blood T cell repertoires in COVID-19. The trim removed 0 bases at V and 4 bases at J, leaving 12 bases unmatched. This CDR3 is 18 amino acids long. CDR1 is LGHNT, CDR2 FRNRAP, per germline. Produced via immunoSEQ multiplex PCR; TCRdb's table is partial and in-frame only. The sample includes approximately 330,000 clones, 90% of them seen just once. Sequenced: peripheral blood. This clonotype was obtained from a woman in her thirties or forties with COVID-19, enrolled during active disease. This chain uses TRBV12-5 with TRBJ2-1; 7 bases are shared with TRBD1. CDR3 nucleotides: TGTGCTAGTGGTTTGGTAGGGACAGCCCCGGTGGGTTACAATGAGCAGTTCTTC. It translates to CASGLVGTAPVGYNEQFF.